Below, one T cell receptor beta chain is given with its context. This sample is drawn from a study of blood T cell repertoires in COVID-19. Study details: Sites in the United States, Italy and Spain provided acute and convalescent COVID-19 samples. PBMCs, B-cell-depleted T cells, or T cells were the source of the cDNA or gDNA that made up the material.

The authors' processing: Estimation of nucleated cell counts was performed using reference gene primer amplification. The assay was immunoSEQ multiplex PCR, and TCRdb's table has in-frame clones only and misses some. V and J calls and clone size are given by that table; D and trimming were obtained from the DNA. The table shows under 300,000 clones, with approximately 91% occurring only once. The CDR3 runs 15 residues. Germline lookup yields CDR1 MNHEY and CDR2 SVGAGI. Trimming took 0 bases from V and 4 from J; bases not matched to a gene: 4. The chain has TRBV6-5 and TRBJ1-2; 8 positions agree with TRBD1. The TCR originated in a woman in her 40s with acute COVID-19. The sample comprised PBMCs or T cells enriched from blood (not recorded which). CDR3 nucleotides: TGTGCCAGCAGTTACTCGCTACAGGGGGGCTATGGCTACACCTTC. Translated, it gives CASSYSLQGGYGYTF.